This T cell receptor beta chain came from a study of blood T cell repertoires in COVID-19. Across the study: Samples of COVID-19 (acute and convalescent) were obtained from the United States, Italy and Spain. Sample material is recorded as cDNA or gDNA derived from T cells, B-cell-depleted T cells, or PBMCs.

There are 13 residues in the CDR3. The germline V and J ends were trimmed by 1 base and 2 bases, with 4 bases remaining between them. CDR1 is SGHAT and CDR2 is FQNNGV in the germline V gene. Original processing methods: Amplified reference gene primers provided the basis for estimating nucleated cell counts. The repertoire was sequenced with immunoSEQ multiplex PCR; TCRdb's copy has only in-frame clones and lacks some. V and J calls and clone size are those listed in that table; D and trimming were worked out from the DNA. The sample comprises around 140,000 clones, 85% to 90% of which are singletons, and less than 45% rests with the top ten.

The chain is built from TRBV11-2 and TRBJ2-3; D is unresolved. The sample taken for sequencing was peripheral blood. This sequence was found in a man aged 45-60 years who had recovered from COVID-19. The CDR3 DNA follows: TGTGCCAGCAGCTTAGTATCCACAGATACGCAGTATTTT. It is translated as CASSLVSTDTQYF.